This TCR beta chain was sequenced for a study of shared clonotypes between healthy human individuals. The wider study: There were three CD4 naive, three CD4 memory, two CD8 naive and one CD8 memory plates per donor.

The J segment lost 5 bases and the V segment lost 4 bases, leaving 6 bases of the junction unmatched. Germline CDR1 and CDR2: SGHDT and YYEEEE. The CDR3 is 14 residues long. Terminally differentiated effector memory CD45RA+ cells were excluded from the naive CD8 cells, which were CD45RO-negative and positively selected for CCR7. This clone showed up just a few times. Method: immunoSEQ multiplex PCR; TCRdb's copy keeps in-frame clones and lacks some. The sample lists about 600,000 clones, roughly 98% seen once, with 0.25% to 0.35% in the top ten. V and J are TRBV5-6 and TRBJ2-1, with TRBD1 matching over 7 bases. Sequencing was performed on naive CD8+ T cells sorted from blood. This clonotype was obtained from a man aged 30-40 years in good health. CDR3 sequence reads: CASSPDRDNNEQFF. The CDR3 region has the DNA TGTGCCAGCAGCCCCGACAGGGATAACAATGAGCAGTTCTTC.